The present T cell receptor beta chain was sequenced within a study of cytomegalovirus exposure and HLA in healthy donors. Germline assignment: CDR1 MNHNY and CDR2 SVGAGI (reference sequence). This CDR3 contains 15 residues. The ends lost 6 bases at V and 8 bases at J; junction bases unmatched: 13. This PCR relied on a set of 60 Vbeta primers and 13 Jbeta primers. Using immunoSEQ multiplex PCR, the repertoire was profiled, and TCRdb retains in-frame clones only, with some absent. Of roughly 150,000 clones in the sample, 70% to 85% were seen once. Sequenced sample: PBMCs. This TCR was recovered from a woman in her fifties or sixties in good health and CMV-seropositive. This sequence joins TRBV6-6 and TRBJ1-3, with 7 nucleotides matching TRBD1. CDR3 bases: TGTGCCAGCAGATCAGGACAGGCCTTCCGAGACACCATATATTTT. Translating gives CASRSGQAFRDTIYF.